The T cell receptor (beta chain) described here comes from a study of T cell changes during pregnancy in multiple sclerosis (dated by TCRdb to between 2019 and 2020). Context from the whole study: The study examined how the T cell repertoire changed over the course of pregnancy in women with multiple sclerosis.

Turning to this clone: There is no known antigen for this receptor. Base-call qualities are not available, and no considerably larger clone is one nucleotide away.

Measured from the cysteine to the phenylalanine, the CDR3 is 15 residues long. The entry retains the CDR3 DNA only, 45 bases that are in frame from base 1. Trimming removed 5 bases from V and 0 bases from J, leaving 11 bases between the germline ends. For CDR1 and CDR2, the germline V gene lists SGHAT and FQNNGV. Library method: the immunoSEQ multiplex PCR assay. TCRdb retrieved this table from immuneACCESS and kept in-frame rearrangements only. Not all clones are present; in checked studies, unresolved V genes account for under half, and no reason is known for the remainder. Recorded for this sample are roughly 49,000 clones; around 93% of them occurred a single time. The top ten clonotypes cover under 6% of the sample.

Recombination linked TRBV11-2 to TRBJ2-1; the D gene identity is not certain. The material was CD8+ T cells from peripheral blood mononuclear cells, obtained in the first trimester of pregnancy. The clonotype comes from a female donor with multiple sclerosis, enrolled in a pregnancy study. The DNA sequence follows: TGTGCCAGCAGCCCTAACTCCGTCTCCTACAATGAGCAGTTCTTC. It codes for CASSPNSVSYNEQFF.